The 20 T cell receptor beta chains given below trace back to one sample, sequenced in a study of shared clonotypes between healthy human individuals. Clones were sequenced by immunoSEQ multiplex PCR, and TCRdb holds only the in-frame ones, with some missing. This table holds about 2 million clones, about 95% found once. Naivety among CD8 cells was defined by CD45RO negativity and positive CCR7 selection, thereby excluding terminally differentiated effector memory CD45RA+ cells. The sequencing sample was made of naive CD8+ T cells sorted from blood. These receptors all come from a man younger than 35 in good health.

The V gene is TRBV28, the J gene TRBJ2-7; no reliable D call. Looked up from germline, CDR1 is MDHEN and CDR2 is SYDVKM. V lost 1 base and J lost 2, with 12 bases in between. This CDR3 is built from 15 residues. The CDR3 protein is CASSLFPDNPYEQYF. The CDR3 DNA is TGTGCCAGCAGTTTATTTCCCGACAACCCCTACGAGCAGTACTTC.

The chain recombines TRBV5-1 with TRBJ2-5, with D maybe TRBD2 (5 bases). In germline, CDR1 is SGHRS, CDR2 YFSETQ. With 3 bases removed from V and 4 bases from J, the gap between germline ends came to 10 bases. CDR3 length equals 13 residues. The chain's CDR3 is CASSWTAGETQYF. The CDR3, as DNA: TGCGCCAGCAGCTGGACGGCGGGAGAGACCCAGTACTTC.

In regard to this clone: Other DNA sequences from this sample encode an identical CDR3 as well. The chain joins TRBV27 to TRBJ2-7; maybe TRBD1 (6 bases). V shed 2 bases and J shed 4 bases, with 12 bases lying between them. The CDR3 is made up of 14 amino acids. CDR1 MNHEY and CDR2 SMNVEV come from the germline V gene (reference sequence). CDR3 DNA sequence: TGTGCCAGCAGTTTAAAGGACAGTTATTACGAGCAGTACTTC. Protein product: CASSLKDSYYEQYF.

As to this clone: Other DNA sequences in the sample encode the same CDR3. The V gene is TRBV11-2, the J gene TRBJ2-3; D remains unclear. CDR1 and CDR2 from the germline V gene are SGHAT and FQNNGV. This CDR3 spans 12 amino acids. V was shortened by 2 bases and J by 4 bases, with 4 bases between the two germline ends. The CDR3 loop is CASSLTPDTQYF. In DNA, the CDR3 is TGTGCCAGCAGCTTAACCCCAGATACGCAGTATTTT.

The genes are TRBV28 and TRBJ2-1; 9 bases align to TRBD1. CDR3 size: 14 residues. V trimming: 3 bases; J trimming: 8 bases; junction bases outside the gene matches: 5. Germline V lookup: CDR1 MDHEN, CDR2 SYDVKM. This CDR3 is CASSLTGGPHEQFF. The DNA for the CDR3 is TGTGCCAGCAGTTTGACAGGGGGTCCACATGAGCAGTTCTTC.

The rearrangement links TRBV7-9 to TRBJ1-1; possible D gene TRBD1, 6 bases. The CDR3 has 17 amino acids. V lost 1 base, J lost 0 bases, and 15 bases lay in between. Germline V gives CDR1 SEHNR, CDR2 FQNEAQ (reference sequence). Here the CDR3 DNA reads TGTGCCAGCAGCTTAGGTTGGGCAGGGGCTATGAACACTGAAGCTTTCTTT. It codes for CASSLGWAGAMNTEAFF.

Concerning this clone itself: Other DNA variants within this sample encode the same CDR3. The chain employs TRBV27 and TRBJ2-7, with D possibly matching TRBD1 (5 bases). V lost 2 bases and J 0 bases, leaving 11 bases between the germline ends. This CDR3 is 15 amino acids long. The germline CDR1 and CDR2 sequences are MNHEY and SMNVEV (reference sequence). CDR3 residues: CASSLTGLSSYEQYF. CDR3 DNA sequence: TGTGCCAGCAGTTTAACAGGCCTTAGCTCCTACGAGCAGTACTTC.

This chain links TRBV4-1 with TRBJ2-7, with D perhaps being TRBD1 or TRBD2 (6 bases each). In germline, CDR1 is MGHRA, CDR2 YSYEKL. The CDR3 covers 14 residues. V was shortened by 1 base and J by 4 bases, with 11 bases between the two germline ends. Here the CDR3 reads CASSQVGAGYEQYF. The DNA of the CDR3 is TGCGCCAGCAGCCAAGTGGGGGCGGGGTACGAGCAGTACTTC.

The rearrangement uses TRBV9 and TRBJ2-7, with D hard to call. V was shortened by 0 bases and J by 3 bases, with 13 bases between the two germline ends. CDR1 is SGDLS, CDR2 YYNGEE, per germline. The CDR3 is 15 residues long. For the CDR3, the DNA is TGTGCCAGCAGCGTAGGCGATGGTACTGGCTACGAGCAGTACTTC. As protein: CASSVGDGTGYEQYF.

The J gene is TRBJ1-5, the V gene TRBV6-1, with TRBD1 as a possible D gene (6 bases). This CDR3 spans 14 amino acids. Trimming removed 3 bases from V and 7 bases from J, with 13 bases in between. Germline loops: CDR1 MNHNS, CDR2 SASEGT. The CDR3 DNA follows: TGTGCCAGCAGTGAGGGCAGGGGAGACCAGCCCCAGCATTTT. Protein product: CASSEGRGDQPQHF.

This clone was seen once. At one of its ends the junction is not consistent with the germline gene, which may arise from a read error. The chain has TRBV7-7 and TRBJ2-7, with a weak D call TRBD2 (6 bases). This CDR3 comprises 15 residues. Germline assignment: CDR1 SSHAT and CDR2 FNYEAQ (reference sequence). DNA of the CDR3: TGTGCTAGCAGCTTAGGAGGCGGGTGGGAGGCCGAGCAGTACTTC. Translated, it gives CASSLGGGWEAEQYF.

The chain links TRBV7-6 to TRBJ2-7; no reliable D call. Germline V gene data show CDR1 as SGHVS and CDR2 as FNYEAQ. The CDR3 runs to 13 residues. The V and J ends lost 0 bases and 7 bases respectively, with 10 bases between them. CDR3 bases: TGTGCCAGCAGCTTAGCGGCAGGTCAGGAGCAGTACTTC. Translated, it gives CASSLAAGQEQYF.

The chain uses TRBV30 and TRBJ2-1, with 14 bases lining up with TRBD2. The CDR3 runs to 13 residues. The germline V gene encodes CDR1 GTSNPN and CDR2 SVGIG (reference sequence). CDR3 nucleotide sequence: TGTGCTCACTCCGGGACTAGCGGGAGTGAGCAGTTCTTC. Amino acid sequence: CAHSGTSGSEQFF.

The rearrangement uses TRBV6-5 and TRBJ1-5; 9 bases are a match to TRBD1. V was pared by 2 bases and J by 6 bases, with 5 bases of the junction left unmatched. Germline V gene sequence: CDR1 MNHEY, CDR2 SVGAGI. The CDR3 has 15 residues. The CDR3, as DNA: TGTGCCAGCAGTTACACAGGGGGCGCGGGTCAGCCCCAGCATTTT. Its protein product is CASSYTGGAGQPQHF.

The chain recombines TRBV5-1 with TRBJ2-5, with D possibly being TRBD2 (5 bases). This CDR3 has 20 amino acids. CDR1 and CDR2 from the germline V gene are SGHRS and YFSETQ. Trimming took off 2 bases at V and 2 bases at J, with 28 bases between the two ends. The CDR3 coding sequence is TGCGCCAGCAGCTTCAGAGACTATGATACCCTGTACATGAGTCAAGAGACCCAGTACTTC. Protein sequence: CASSFRDYDTLYMSQETQYF.

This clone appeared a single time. The CDR3 loop reads CASSLGQPQHF. CDR3 coding DNA: TGTGCCAGCAGCTTAGGTCAGCCCCAGCATTTT. The chain uses TRBV11-2 and TRBJ1-5; no reliable D call. CDR3 length: 11 amino acids. Germline CDR1 reads SGHAT; CDR2 reads FQNNGV. V was trimmed by 1 base and J by 6 bases, leaving 1 base between them.

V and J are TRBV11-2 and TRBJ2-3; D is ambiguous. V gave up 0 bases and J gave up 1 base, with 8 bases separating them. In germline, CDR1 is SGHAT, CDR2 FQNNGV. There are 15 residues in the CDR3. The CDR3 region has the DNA TGTGCCAGCAGCTTAGATAGGCCCGGCACAGATACGCAGTATTTT. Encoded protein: CASSLDRPGTDTQYF.

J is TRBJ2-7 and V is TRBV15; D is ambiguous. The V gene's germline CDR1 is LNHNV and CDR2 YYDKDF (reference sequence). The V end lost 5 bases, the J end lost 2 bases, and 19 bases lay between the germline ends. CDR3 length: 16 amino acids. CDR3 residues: CATSRMTGGRPYEQYF. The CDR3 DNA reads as TGTGCCACCAGCCGAATGACGGGCGGACGGCCCTACGAGCAGTACTTC.

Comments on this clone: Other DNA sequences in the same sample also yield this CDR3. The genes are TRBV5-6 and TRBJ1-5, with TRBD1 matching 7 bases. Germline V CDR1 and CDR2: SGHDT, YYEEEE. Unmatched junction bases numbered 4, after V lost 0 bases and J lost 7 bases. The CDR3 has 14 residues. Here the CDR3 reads CASSLGTGVQPQHF. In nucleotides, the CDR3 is TGTGCCAGCAGCTTGGGTACAGGGGTCCAGCCCCAGCATTTT.

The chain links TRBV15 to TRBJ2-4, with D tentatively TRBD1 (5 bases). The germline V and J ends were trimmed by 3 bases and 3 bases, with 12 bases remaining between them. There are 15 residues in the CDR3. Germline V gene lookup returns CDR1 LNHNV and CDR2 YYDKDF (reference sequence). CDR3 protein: CATSSPDRYKNIQYF. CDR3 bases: TGTGCCACCAGCAGTCCCGACAGATACAAAAACATTCAGTACTTC.